The rows below give T cell receptor beta chains drawn from one sample of a study of shared clonotypes between healthy human individuals. Clones were sequenced by immunoSEQ multiplex PCR, and TCRdb holds only the in-frame ones, with some missing. The profile shows 400,000 or so clones, 96% of them singletons. Material for sequencing was memory CD8+ T cells sorted from blood. The source of these receptors is a young man in good health. Both conserved end residues are part of each CDR3. The D gene is left open where the match is weak. The size of a clone is reported for some rows only, either as once, few or many, or as a class for expanded clones.

abundance	j_gene	d_gene	v_gene	CDR3nt	CDR3aa
-	TRBJ2-5	-	TRBV5-4	TGTGCCAGCAGCCCCGCGCAGGGTTGGGACCAAGAGACCCAGTACTTC	CASSPAQGWDQETQYF
-	TRBJ2-1	TRBD2	TRBV14	TGTGCCAGCAGCCACCTAGCGGGACGTGAGAACAATGAGCAGTTCTTC	CASSHLAGRENNEQFF
-	TRBJ2-3	-	TRBV4-1	TGCGCCAGCAGCCAAGGAGGGCGGGATAGCACAGATACGCAGTATTTT	CASSQGGRDSTDTQYF
-	TRBJ1-2	TRBD1	TRBV28	TGTGCCAGCAGTTTAAGGGGACAGGGTGGGGGCTACACCTTC	CASSLRGQGGGYTF
-	TRBJ2-7	-	TRBV29-1	TGCAGCGTTGTGCAGGGCAACTACGAGCAGTACTTC	CSVVQGNYEQYF
-	TRBJ2-1	-	TRBV19	TGTGCCAGTAGTGCCCCGGAGGGATTCGAGCAGTTCTTC	CASSAPEGFEQFF
once	TRBJ2-3	TRBD2	TRBV15	TGTGCCACCAGCAGACCTAGCGGGAGGGCCGGGGCAAGGCAGTATTTT	CATSRPSGRAGARQYF
-	TRBJ2-3	TRBD2	TRBV7-9	TGTGCCAGCAGCCGGACCTGGACTAGCCTGACCGCAGATACGCAGTATTTT	CASSRTWTSLTADTQYF
-	TRBJ1-5	-	TRBV19	TGTGCCAGTAGTGTCCCCGGGGGCAATCAGCCCCAGCATTTT	CASSVPGGNQPQHF
-	TRBJ1-5	-	TRBV6-1	TGTGCCAGGACGGGGGCGAGCAATCAGCCCCAGCATTTT	CARTGASNQPQHF
-	TRBJ2-7	-	TRBV12-5	TGTGCTAGTGGTTTGGTCAGGATGACCTACGAGCAGTACTTC	CASGLVRMTYEQYF